What follows are 4 T cell receptor beta chains derived from one specimen sequenced in a study of blood T cell repertoires in COVID-19. This table comes from immunoSEQ multiplex PCR, and its TCRdb copy is limited to in-frame clones, with some not included. This table holds roughly 140,000 clones, roughly 82% found once. The sequenced material came from peripheral blood. These receptor sequences come from a woman aged 45 to 65 with acute or convalescent COVID-19.

V and J are TRBV7-2 and TRBJ1-2; D unresolved. The ends were cut back, 1 base at V and 7 bases at J, with 10 bases in the middle. This CDR3 contains 13 residues. Per the germline V gene, CDR1 is SGHTA and CDR2 is FQGNSA. CDR3 DNA: TGTGCCAGCAGCTTAGGAGGCGCGGGTGGCTACACCTTC. Protein: CASSLGGAGGYTF.

The V call is TRBV5-5, the J call TRBJ1-2; D gene ambiguous. V was cut by 0 bases and J by 3 bases, with 9 bases left in between. The CDR3 extends over 14 amino acids. The germline V gene encodes CDR1 SGHKS and CDR2 YYEKEE (reference sequence). DNA of the CDR3: TGTGCCAGCAGCTTGGGTCGCGCCCACTATGGCTACACCTTC. Translation: CASSLGRAHYGYTF.

The chain recombines TRBV19 with TRBJ1-3, with 7 bases fitting TRBD1. The V and J ends lost 7 bases and 0 bases, in that order; junction bases with no gene match: 9. CDR1 and CDR2 from the germline V gene are LNHDA and SQIVND (reference sequence). The CDR3 is 16 residues long. CDR3: CASTSNWDSSGNTIYF. The CDR3 region has the DNA TGTGCCAGTACCTCAAACTGGGACAGCTCTGGAAACACCATATATTTT.

Comments on this clone: This CDR3 is also generated by other DNA sequences in the sample. The chain combines TRBV5-1 with TRBJ2-1; TRBD2 aligns across 8 bases. The germline gives CDR1 SGHRS, CDR2 YFSETQ. The J segment lost 3 bases and the V segment lost 1 base, leaving 0 bases of the junction unmatched. There are 14 residues in the CDR3. The CDR3 sequence is CASSLSGGYNEQFF. The CDR3 DNA sequence: TGCGCCAGCAGCTTGAGCGGGGGCTACAATGAGCAGTTCTTC. Using reference TRBV5-1 and TRBJ2-1 for the parts outside the CDR3, the full variable domain is KAGVTQTPRYLIKTRGQQVTLSCSPISGHRSVSWYQQTPGQGLQFLFEYFSETQRNKGNFPGRFSGRQFSNSRSEMNVSTLELGDSALYLCASSLSGGYNEQFFGPGTRLTVL.